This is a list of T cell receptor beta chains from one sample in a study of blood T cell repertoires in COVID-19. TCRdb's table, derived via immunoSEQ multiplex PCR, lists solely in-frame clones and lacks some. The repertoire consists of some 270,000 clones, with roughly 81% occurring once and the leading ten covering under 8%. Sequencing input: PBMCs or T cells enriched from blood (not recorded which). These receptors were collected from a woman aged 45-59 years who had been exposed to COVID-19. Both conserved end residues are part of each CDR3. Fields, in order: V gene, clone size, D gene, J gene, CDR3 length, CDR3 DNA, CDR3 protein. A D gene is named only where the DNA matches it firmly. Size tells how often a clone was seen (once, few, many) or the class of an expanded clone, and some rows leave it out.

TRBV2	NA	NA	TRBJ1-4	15	TGTGCCAGCAGTGAAGAGGCAGGGGATAATGAAAAACTGTTTTTT	CASSEEAGDNEKLFF
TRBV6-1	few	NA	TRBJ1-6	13	TGTGCCAGCAGTGAATTCAGGGGTTCACCCCTCCACTTT	CASSEFRGSPLHF
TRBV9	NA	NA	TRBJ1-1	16	TGTGCCAGCAGCGTAGATCCTGTAGCGGGGGCACTGGAAGCTTTCTTT	CASSVDPVAGALEAFF
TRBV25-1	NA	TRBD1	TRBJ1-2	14	TGTGCCAGCAGTGATGACAGGGCCGGGGGAGGCTACACCTTC	CASSDDRAGGGYTF
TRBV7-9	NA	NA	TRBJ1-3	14	TGTGCCAGCAGCCCCGCTGGGCAAGGAAACACCATATATTTT	CASSPAGQGNTIYF
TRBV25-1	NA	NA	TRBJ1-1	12	TGTGCCAGCAGCCGCGGTACGACTGAAGCTTTCTTT	CASSRGTTEAFF
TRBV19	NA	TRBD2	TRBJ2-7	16	TGTGCCAGTAGGAGGCCCGCCAAGGGAGGGGCCTACGAGCAGTACTTC	CASRRPAKGGAYEQYF
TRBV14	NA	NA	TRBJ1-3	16	TGTGCCAGCAGCCGAATGGAGGCGGCTTCGGGAAACACCATATATTTT	CASSRMEAASGNTIYF
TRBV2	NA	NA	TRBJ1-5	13	TGTGCCAGCAGGGCTGAAGGCAATCAGCCCCAGCATTTT	CASRAEGNQPQHF
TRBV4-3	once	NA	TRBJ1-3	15	TGCGCCAGCAGCCAAGGTGCAGGTCCTGGAAACACCATATATTTT	CASSQGAGPGNTIYF